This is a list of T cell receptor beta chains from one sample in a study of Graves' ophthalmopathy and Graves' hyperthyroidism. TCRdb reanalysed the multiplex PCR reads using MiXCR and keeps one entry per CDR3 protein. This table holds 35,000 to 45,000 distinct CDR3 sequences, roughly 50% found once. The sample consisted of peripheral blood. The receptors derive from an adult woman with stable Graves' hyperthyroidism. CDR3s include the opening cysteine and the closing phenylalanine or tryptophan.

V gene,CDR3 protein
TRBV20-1,CSASEGWDYGYTF
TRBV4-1,CASSQDAGAALWIQYF
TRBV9,CASSASFATYITDTQYF
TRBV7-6,CASSLASSGRPQETQYF
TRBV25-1,CASRRTGLGYTF
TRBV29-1,CSVGTGDEQYF
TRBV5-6,CASSSGTHYEQFF
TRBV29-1,CSVVPQREVYEQYF
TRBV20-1,CSATGTPSYEQYF
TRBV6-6,CAISETASGRNTGELFF